Listed below are T cell receptor beta chains from one sample, sequenced in a study of T cell responses to AZD1222 COVID-19 vaccine. Clones were sequenced by immunoSEQ multiplex PCR, and TCRdb holds only the in-frame ones, with some missing. The sample consists of 95,000 to 150,000 clones, around 90% of them appearing once. Sequencing used peripheral blood, obtained on day 0 of AZD1222 vaccination. These receptors were taken from an adult in good health. The CDR3 runs from the conserved cysteine through the conserved F or W. Each record gives: D gene, J gene, V gene, clone size, CDR3 DNA, CDR3 protein. D genes are given only for firm matches. Where a row states a size, it is once, few, many or the class of an expanded clone; other rows omit it.

TRBD1 TRBJ2-7 TRBV7-8 once TGTGCCAGCAGCTTAGGACAGGGGGCTTTCTACGAGCAGTACTTC CASSLGQGAFYEQYF
NA TRBJ1-1 TRBV7-9 NA TGTGCCAGCAGCTTGGCAGGTGAAGCTTTCTTT CASSLAGEAFF
NA TRBJ2-3 TRBV4-2 once TGTGCCAGCAGCCCGAACCCCGGGGCCAGCACAGATACGCAGTATTTT CASSPNPGASTDTQYF
TRBD1 TRBJ1-2 TRBV5-1 few TGCGCCAGCAGCATAGGACAGGGAGGTGGCTACACCTTC CASSIGQGGGYTF
NA TRBJ1-2 TRBV6-5 NA TGTGCCAGCACCGACCTACGGGATAACTATGGCTACACCTTC CASTDLRDNYGYTF
NA TRBJ1-2 TRBV7-2 NA TGTGCCAGCAGTTCCGGGGGTCATGGCTACACCTTC CASSSGGHGYTF
NA TRBJ1-1 TRBV2 NA TGTGCCAACAGTGAAAGGAGGGCCGCTGAAGCTTTCTTT CANSERRAAEAFF
TRBD2 TRBJ2-2 TRBV5-6 once TGTGCCAGCAGCCTTCCGGGACTAGCAAACACCGGGGAGCTGTTTTTT CASSLPGLANTGELFF
NA TRBJ2-7 TRBV6-1 NA TGTGCCAGCAGTGAAACCCGAGGGGGGGGGCACGAGCAGTACTTC CASSETRGGGHEQYF
NA TRBJ2-7 TRBV30 NA TGTGCGTGCGAAGGGTTAGCCTACGAGCAGTACTTC CACEGLAYEQYF
NA TRBJ1-1 TRBV30 NA TGTGCCTGGAAGAGGGACACTGAAGCTTTCTTT CAWKRDTEAFF
TRBD2 TRBJ2-1 TRBV2 NA TGTGCCAGCAGTTGGACTAGCGGGACTACCGGGGATGAGCAGTTCTTC CASSWTSGTTGDEQFF
NA TRBJ2-1 TRBV3-1/TRBV3-2 NA TGTGCCAGCAGCCGACAACACAATGAGCAGTTCTTC CASSRQHNEQFF
NA TRBJ2-1 TRBV30 NA TGTGCCTGGAGTATTGGGAAGTGGAATGAGCAGTTCTTC CAWSIGKWNEQFF
NA TRBJ2-2 TRBV7-9 NA TGTGCCAGCAGCCTAGAAAACGGGGAGCTGTTTTTT CASSLENGELFF
NA TRBJ1-2 TRBV30 few TGTGCCTGGAGGCCACCTACAGGGTATGGCTACACCTTC CAWRPPTGYGYTF
NA TRBJ1-5 TRBV28 NA TGTGCCAGCAACCGAGTGGGGAGTCAGCCCCAGCATTTT CASNRVGSQPQHF
NA TRBJ1-4 TRBV18 NA TGTGCCAGCTCACAGATGGGGACTAATGAAAAACTGTTTTTT CASSQMGTNEKLFF